One and the same sample provided the 23 T cell receptor beta chains below, sequenced in a study of lymphopenia after photon versus proton radiotherapy. Using immunoSEQ multiplex PCR, the repertoire was profiled, and TCRdb retains in-frame clones only, with some absent. The sample lists approximately 66,000 clones, 70% to 90% occurring once. The sample in question was peripheral blood, obtained from a patient treated with photon-based radiotherapy. All receptors come from a middle-aged man with gastric cancer.

In this sample, this clone turned up once. The chain employs TRBV19 and TRBJ1-1, with TRBD1 matching over 7 bases. The CDR3 is made up of 14 amino acids. V lost 5 bases, J lost 6 bases, and 9 bases stayed unmatched. Germline V gene lookup returns CDR1 LNHDA and CDR2 SQIVND (reference sequence). The DNA for the CDR3 is TGTGCCAGTAGTCCCCAGGGGGTCCTCTCTGAAGCTTTCTTT. Protein: CASSPQGVLSEAFF. Full variable domain (remainder filled in from reference TRBV19 and TRBJ1-1): DGGITQSPKYLFRKEGQNVTLSCEQNLNHDAMYWYRQDPGQGLRLIYYSQIVNDFQKGDIAEGYSVSREKKESFPLTVTSAQKNPTAFYLCASSPQGVLSEAFFGQGTRLTVV.

The sample holds one count of this clone. The chain uses TRBV25-1 and TRBJ1-2, with D perhaps TRBD1 (6 bases). CDR1 and CDR2 (germline): MGHDK, SYGVNS. With 6 bases removed from V and 4 bases from J, the gap between germline ends came to 12 bases. This CDR3 comprises 13 residues. In DNA form, the CDR3 reads TGTGCCAGCAGCGGGGGCGCGGGCTATGGCTACACCTTC. It encodes CASSGGAGYGYTF.

V gene TRBV9 combines with J gene TRBJ1-2; D unclear. The ends were cut back, 0 bases at V and 8 bases at J, with 8 bases in the middle. The CDR3 is 12 residues long. Looked up from germline, CDR1 is SGDLS and CDR2 is YYNGEE. The CDR3 nucleotides read TGTGCCAGCAGCGTAGACGGGATCGGCTACACCTTC. It translates to CASSVDGIGYTF.

V is TRBV7-9 and J is TRBJ2-7; the D is unclear. The V end was cut by 2 bases, the J end by 1 base, with 6 bases between. The germline V gene encodes CDR1 SEHNR and CDR2 FQNEAQ (reference sequence). The CDR3 runs to 13 residues. The CDR3 sequence: CASSLIQSYEQYF. As DNA, the CDR3 is TGTGCCAGCAGCTTAATACAGTCCTACGAGCAGTACTTC.

This chain joins TRBV7-8 and TRBJ2-2; TRBD1 matches at 7 bases. Unmatched junction bases numbered 14, after V lost 7 bases and J lost 0 bases. The CDR3 sequence is 18 residues long. Germline V gene lookup returns CDR1 SGHVS and CDR2 FQNEAQ. The CDR3 region is CASNQPGLQGANTGELFF. The DNA of the CDR3 is TGTGCCAGCAACCAGCCCGGTCTGCAGGGGGCGAACACCGGGGAGCTGTTTTTT. Filled out from reference TRBV7-8 and TRBJ2-2, the complete variable domain reads GAGVSQSPRYKVAKRGQDVALRCDPISGHVSLFWYQQALGQGPEFLTYFQNEAQLDKSGLPSDRFFAERPEGSVSTLKIQRTQQEDSAVYLCASNQPGLQGANTGELFFGEGSRLTVL.

The rearrangement links TRBV2 to TRBJ1-4, with 10 bases matching TRBD1. There are 13 residues in the CDR3. V lost 6 bases to trimming and J lost 5 bases; unmatched junction nucleotides: 0. CDR1 is SNHLY, CDR2 FYNNEI, per germline. The CDR3 region has the DNA TGTGCCAGCAGGACAGGGGGCAATGAAAAACTGTTTTTT. Amino acid sequence: CASRTGGNEKLFF.

The sample holds a few counts of this clone. The genes are TRBV30 and TRBJ1-2, with 7 bases identical to TRBD1. Trimming at V came to 1 base and at J to 7 bases, leaving 12 bases not matched to a gene. The CDR3 spans 15 residues. Looked up from germline, CDR1 is GTSNPN and CDR2 is SVGIG (reference sequence). The CDR3 spells CAWSGTGQRNGGYTF. In DNA form, the CDR3 reads TGTGCCTGGAGTGGGACAGGTCAACGGAATGGTGGCTACACCTTC.

The chain employs TRBV12-5 and TRBJ1-4; 10 nucleotides agree with TRBD1. Trimming cost V 1 base and J 7 bases; bases outside gene matches: 3. The length of the CDR3 is 15 residues. CDR1 is LGHNT and CDR2 is FRNRAP in the germline V gene. CDR3 in amino acids: CASGLADRGPEKLFF. Written as DNA, the CDR3 is TGTGCTAGTGGTTTGGCCGACAGGGGGCCTGAAAAACTGTTTTTT. The complete variable domain, with remaining parts taken from reference TRBV12-5 and TRBJ1-4, reads DARVTQTPRHKVTEMGQEVTMRCQPILGHNTVFWYRQTMMQGLELLAYFRNRAPLDDSGMPKDRFSAEMPDATLATLKIQPSEPRDSAVYFCASGLADRGPEKLFFGSGTQLSVL.

The CDR3 reads CASSFAAGQGVVQYF. The CDR3 region has the DNA TGTGCCAGCAGTTTTGCCGCGGGACAGGGTGTAGTTCAGTACTTC. The V and J genes are TRBV28 and TRBJ2-4; 9 bases map to TRBD1. With V trimmed by 3 bases and J by 11 bases, 11 bases remained unmatched. CDR1 and CDR2 from the germline V gene are MDHEN and SYDVKM. The CDR3 loop spans 15 amino acids.

The V call is TRBV25-1, the J call TRBJ1-1, with no clear D. The CDR3 sequence is 12 residues long. CDR1 MGHDK and CDR2 SYGVNS come from the germline V gene. Trimming stripped 5 bases from V and 7 bases from J, with 11 bases between. CDR3 sequence: CASSPRGGEAFF. The CDR3 nucleotides are TGTGCCAGCAGTCCTCGAGGTGGTGAAGCTTTCTTT.

The rearrangement joins TRBV5-5 to TRBJ1-5; D gene unclear. From germline, CDR1 is SGHKS and CDR2 YYEKEE (reference sequence). The CDR3 consists of 15 residues. V was trimmed by 0 bases and J by 4 bases, leaving 11 bases between them. CDR3 sequence: CASSLVVARNQPQHF. CDR3 nucleotides: TGTGCCAGCAGCTTGGTCGTGGCGAGGAATCAGCCCCAGCATTTT.

This clone occurred once. The chain combines TRBV18 with TRBJ2-7; 8 bases line up with TRBD2. The ends lost 2 bases at V and 0 bases at J; junction bases unmatched: 0. The CDR3 covers 14 residues. Germline assignment: CDR1 KGHSH and CDR2 LQKENI. The CDR3 coding sequence is TGTGCCAGCTCACCAGCGGGGGGCTCCTACGAGCAGTACTTC. Its translation: CASSPAGGSYEQYF.

The rearrangement joins TRBV19 to TRBJ2-1; 8 nucleotides align to TRBD2. From germline, CDR1 is LNHDA and CDR2 SQIVND (reference sequence). CDR3 size: 15 residues. J gave up 3 bases and V 4 bases, and 5 bases lay outside the gene matches. CDR3 protein: CASSTTGTSYNEQFF. In nucleotides, the CDR3 is TGTGCCAGTAGTACAACCGGGACTAGCTACAATGAGCAGTTCTTC.

This chain links TRBV14 with TRBJ1-2, with D unclear. The CDR3 loop spans 13 amino acids. Germline CDR1 is SGHDN and CDR2 is FVKESK. V was cut by 0 bases and J by 4 bases, with 6 bases left in between. Written as DNA, the CDR3 is TGTGCCAGCAGCCAAGATTTAAGCTATGGCTACACCTTC. This sequence encodes CASSQDLSYGYTF.

V and J are TRBV5-4 and TRBJ1-1; no reliable D call. The V end was cut by 0 bases, the J end by 2 bases, with 8 bases between. This CDR3 region has 14 residues. CDR1 and CDR2 (germline): SGHNT, YYREEE (reference sequence). The CDR3 sequence: CASSLDGANTEAFF. The CDR3 DNA is TGTGCCAGCAGCTTGGATGGAGCTAACACTGAAGCTTTCTTT.

This rearrangement joins TRBV6-6 to TRBJ2-5; 10 nucleotides line up with TRBD2. The trim removed 8 bases at V and 4 bases at J, leaving 7 bases unmatched. Per the germline V gene, CDR1 is MNHNY and CDR2 is SVGAGI (reference sequence). This CDR3 is built from 14 residues. CDR3 bases: TGTGCCAGCGGGGCTAGCGGGGGAGGAGAGACCCAGTACTTC. Translating gives CASGASGGGETQYF.

This rearrangement joins TRBV5-6 to TRBJ1-2; D is ambiguous. Germline CDR1 reads SGHDT; CDR2 reads YYEEEE. V was cut by 1 base and J by 3 bases, with 7 bases left in between. CDR3 length equals 13 residues. The DNA for the CDR3 is TGTGCCAGCAGCTTGCAGGAGGACTATGGCTACACCTTC. Translating it yields CASSLQEDYGYTF.

This clone was seen only a few times. The chain carries TRBV7-9 and TRBJ1-6, with D possibly TRBD1 on 6 matching bases. The V end was cut by 7 bases, the J end by 7 bases, with 14 bases between. Per the germline V gene, CDR1 is SEHNR and CDR2 is FQNEAQ (reference sequence). The CDR3 contains 14 residues. The CDR3 spells CASTRTDQNSPLHF. CDR3 coding DNA: TGTGCCAGCACCCGGACAGACCAGAATTCACCCCTCCACTTT. Filled out from reference TRBV7-9 and TRBJ1-6, the complete variable domain reads DTGVSQNPRHKITKRGQNVTFRCDPISEHNRLYWYRQTLGQGPEFLTYFQNEAQLEKSRLLSDRFSAERPKGSFSTLEIQRTEQGDSAMYLCASTRTDQNSPLHFGNGTRLTVT.

A single count supports this clone. The chain uses TRBV30 and TRBJ1-2, with 7 nucleotides matching TRBD1. The CDR3 is 13 residues long. V trimming: 1 base; J trimming: 8 bases; junction bases outside the gene matches: 7. Looked up from germline, CDR1 is GTSNPN and CDR2 is SVGIG (reference sequence). CDR3 amino acids: CAWSGQGVNGYTF. In DNA, the CDR3 is TGTGCCTGGAGTGGGCAGGGGGTGAACGGCTACACCTTC.

The count of this clone is one. Here the CDR3 DNA reads TGTGCCAGCAGCTTAAGCACGGCAGGGCGCGCCTACGAGCAGTACTTC. As protein: CASSLSTAGRAYEQYF. The genes are TRBV7-2 and TRBJ2-7; D perhaps matches TRBD1 (5 bases). V dropped 2 bases and J dropped 2 bases, with 16 bases sitting between them. The CDR3 runs 16 residues. Germline V lookup: CDR1 SGHTA, CDR2 FQGNSA. Using reference TRBV7-2 and TRBJ2-7 for the parts outside the CDR3, the full variable domain is GAGVSQSPSNKVTEKGKDVELRCDPISGHTALYWYRQSLGQGLEFLIYFQGNSAPDKSGLPSDRFSAERTGGSVSTLTIQRTQQEDSAVYLCASSLSTAGRAYEQYFGPGTRLTVT.

V and J are TRBV5-1 and TRBJ2-2; the match to TRBD1 covers 7 bases. The germline V gene has CDR1 SGHRS and CDR2 YFSETQ. Trimming removed 10 bases from V and 3 bases from J; junction bases left unmatched: 9. The CDR3 runs 14 residues. CDR3: CAGRGTAYTGELFF. CDR3 DNA sequence: TGCGCCGGCCGTGGGACAGCGTACACCGGGGAGCTGTTTTTT.

The V and J genes are TRBV27 and TRBJ2-3; D not resolved. The germline V and J ends were trimmed by 5 bases and 5 bases, with 11 bases remaining between them. The germline CDR1 and CDR2 sequences are MNHEY and SMNVEV (reference sequence). This CDR3 comprises 13 residues. CDR3 sequence: CASSPRWGDTQYF. The CDR3 DNA reads as TGTGCCAGCAGTCCGCGGTGGGGAGATACGCAGTATTTT.

The rearrangement links TRBV2 to TRBJ1-2; D might be TRBD1 (6 bases). Trimming removed 4 bases from V and 8 bases from J, with 11 bases in between. This CDR3 has 12 residues. Germline values: CDR1 SNHLY, CDR2 FYNNEI. The CDR3 DNA reads TGTGCCAGCAGTGGCAGGGGCCGGGGCTACACCTTC. It specifies CASSGRGRGYTF.